The sequence of this T cell receptor (beta chain) was determined in a study of blood T cell repertoires in COVID-19. Across the whole study: Samples of COVID-19 (acute and convalescent) were obtained from the United States, Italy and Spain. T cells, B-cell-depleted T cells, or PBMCs supplied cDNA or gDNA.

This clone was counted a single time. Per the authors' pipeline: Reference gene primer amplification yielded estimated nucleated cell counts. Clones were read by immunoSEQ multiplex PCR, and TCRdb kept only the in-frame ones, dropping some. V, J and clone size were drawn from that table, and D and trimming were deduced from the DNA. The data hold 380,000 or so clones, with roughly 90% observed a single time. The J segment lost 2 bases and the V segment lost 4 bases, leaving 10 bases of the junction unmatched. Looked up from germline, CDR1 is LNHDA and CDR2 is SQIVND (reference sequence). This CDR3 comprises 17 residues.

The clonotype originates from a man in his forties with acute or convalescent COVID-19. The chain is built from TRBV19 and TRBJ1-2; 10 bases map to TRBD1. The sample comprised peripheral blood. The CDR3 DNA reads as TGTGCCAGTAGTACTACAAGACAGGGGGCGCTCAACTATGGCTACACCTTC. Translating gives CASSTTRQGALNYGYTF.